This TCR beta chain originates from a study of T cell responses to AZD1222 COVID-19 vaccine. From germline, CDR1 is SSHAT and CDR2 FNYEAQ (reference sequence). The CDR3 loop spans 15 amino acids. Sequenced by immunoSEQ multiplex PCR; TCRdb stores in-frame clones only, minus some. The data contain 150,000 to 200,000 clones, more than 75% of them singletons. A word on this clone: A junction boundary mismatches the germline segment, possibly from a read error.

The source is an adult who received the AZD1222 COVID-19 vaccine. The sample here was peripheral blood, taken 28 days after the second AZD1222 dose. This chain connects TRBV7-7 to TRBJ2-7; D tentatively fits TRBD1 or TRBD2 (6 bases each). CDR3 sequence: CASSQGTGVRYEQYF. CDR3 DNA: TGTGCTAGCAGCCAGGGGACTGGGGTTAGGTACGAGCAGTACTTC.